These 22 T cell receptor beta chains were all obtained from the same sample, sequenced in a study of blood T cell repertoires in COVID-19. Clones were read by immunoSEQ multiplex PCR, and TCRdb kept only the in-frame ones, dropping some. The sample lists 280,000 or so clones, approximately 85% occurring once. Sequencing input: peripheral blood. These receptors all stem from a human donor in a cohort sampled during active COVID-19.

The chain couples TRBV3-1 (or the pseudogene TRBV3-2) to TRBJ2-2; 13 nucleotides line up with TRBD2. The junction had 4 bases not matched to a gene; V was cut back by 5 bases and J by 4 bases. The CDR3 runs 16 residues. The germline V gene has CDR1 LGHDT and CDR2 YNNKEL (reference sequence). The chain's CDR3 is CASSSGTSGITGELFF. For the CDR3, the DNA is TGTGCCAGCAGCTCGGGGACTAGCGGGATCACCGGGGAGCTGTTTTTT.

The gene calls are TRBV6-5 and TRBJ1-1; 7 bases fit TRBD1. The CDR3 is 14 amino acids. Germline V lookup: CDR1 MNHEY, CDR2 SVGAGI. The trim removed 7 bases at V and 0 bases at J, leaving 5 bases unmatched. The CDR3, as DNA: TGTGCCAGCAAAGGGGACAGTTTGAACACTGAAGCTTTCTTT. As protein: CASKGDSLNTEAFF.

DNA of the CDR3: TGTGCCAGCAGCTTGGACAGCTATGGCTACACCTTC. Protein sequence: CASSLDSYGYTF. This chain connects TRBV5-6 to TRBJ1-2; D is unclear. V was cut by 0 bases and J by 4 bases, with 4 bases left in between. There are 12 residues in the CDR3. The V gene's germline CDR1 is SGHDT and CDR2 YYEEEE.

The chain combines TRBV29-1 with TRBJ2-1; 10 bases match TRBD2. CDR1 SQVTM and CDR2 ANQGSEA come from the germline V gene. With 5 bases clipped from V and 1 base from J, the junction kept 2 bases outside the gene matches. The CDR3 runs to 14 residues. CDR3 DNA sequence: TGCAGCGTTTATAGCGGGAGGTCCTACAATGAGCAGTTCTTC. Translation gives CSVYSGRSYNEQFF.

The genes are TRBV6-5 and TRBJ2-7; 7 nucleotides line up with TRBD2. Germline V CDR1 and CDR2: MNHEY, SVGAGI. This CDR3 is built from 14 residues. Trimming took 8 bases from V and 6 from J; bases not matched to a gene: 13. CDR3 sequence reads: CASGGGSIYSEQYF. In DNA, the CDR3 is TGTGCCAGCGGGGGAGGGTCGATTTATTCCGAGCAGTACTTC.

The V gene is TRBV2, the J gene TRBJ2-7; TRBD2 aligns across 13 bases. Germline V lookup: CDR1 SNHLY, CDR2 FYNNEI. V dropped 4 bases and J dropped 6; count of bases not matched to a gene: 3. CDR3 length: 14 amino acids. The CDR3: CASSGTSGGVEQYF. The CDR3 DNA reads TGTGCCAGCAGTGGAACTAGCGGGGGGGTCGAGCAGTACTTC.

V usage is TRBV2 and J usage is TRBJ2-4; tentative D call: TRBD2 (5 bases). The CDR3 has 12 residues. V lost 4 bases and J 8 bases, leaving 9 bases between the germline ends. Germline lookup yields CDR1 SNHLY and CDR2 FYNNEI. The chain's CDR3 is CASSVGGDIQYF. The CDR3 DNA is TGTGCCAGCAGTGTTGGAGGTGACATTCAGTACTTC.

V usage is TRBV2 and J usage is TRBJ2-2; D possibly corresponds to TRBD2 (6 bases). This CDR3 spans 15 amino acids. Trimming cost V 8 bases and J 4 bases, with 17 bases left between them. Germline CDR1 reads SNHLY; CDR2 reads FYNNEI. The DNA for the CDR3 is TGTGCCAGCCAGTTAGCGGAATCCCCCACCGGGGAGCTGTTTTTT. Its translation: CASQLAESPTGELFF.

This rearrangement joins TRBV25-1 to TRBJ2-1; the D gene is possibly TRBD2 (6 bases). The CDR3 extends over 16 amino acids. Germline V lookup: CDR1 MGHDK, CDR2 SYGVNS. Trimming took 4 bases from V and 3 from J, leaving 16 bases between them. The CDR3 nucleotides read TGTGCCAGCAGTGGTTCCGGGACTGCCTACTACAATGAGCAGTTCTTC. This encodes CASSGSGTAYYNEQFF.

The chain couples TRBV5-4 to TRBJ2-1; 9 bases match TRBD2. This CDR3 contains 15 residues. J was trimmed by 4 bases and V by 0 bases; bases with no gene match: 2. CDR1 and CDR2 (germline): SGHNT, YYREEE (reference sequence). The CDR3 reads CASSLGLAVYNEQFF. For the CDR3, the DNA is TGTGCCAGCAGCTTGGGACTAGCGGTATACAATGAGCAGTTCTTC.

This clone appeared once. This chain connects TRBV7-2 to TRBJ1-1; D not certain. The CDR3 runs 14 residues. Germline V CDR1 and CDR2: SGHTA, FQGNSA. V gave up 3 bases and J gave up 4 bases, with 12 bases separating them. For the CDR3, the DNA is TGTGCCAGCAGCTTCACGGGAAGAGTCACTGAAGCTTTCTTT. This codes for CASSFTGRVTEAFF.

This clone was seen only a few times. The rearrangement joins TRBV3-1 (or the pseudogene TRBV3-2) to TRBJ2-7, with TRBD1 identical over 10 bases. J lost 5 bases, V lost 8 bases, and 12 bases had no gene match. Germline CDR1 and CDR2: LGHDT and YNNKEL (reference sequence). The CDR3 loop spans 15 amino acids. The CDR3 reads CASRLGGTGVDEQYF. CDR3 nucleotides: TGTGCCAGCCGCTTGGGGGGGACAGGGGTCGACGAGCAGTACTTC.

The chain has TRBV7-9 and TRBJ1-1; 7 nucleotides agree with TRBD1. The ends lost 5 bases at V and 3 bases at J; junction bases unmatched: 6. There are 14 residues in the CDR3. Per the germline V gene, CDR1 is SEHNR and CDR2 is FQNEAQ (reference sequence). CDR3 region: CASSPRDRYTEAFF. The CDR3, as DNA: TGTGCCAGCAGCCCGAGGGACAGATACACTGAAGCTTTCTTT.

This sequence joins TRBV27 and TRBJ1-2; 9 bases fit TRBD1. The length of the CDR3 is 14 residues. Germline CDR1 and CDR2: MNHEY and SMNVEV (reference sequence). Unmatched junction bases numbered 8, after V lost 5 bases and J lost 7 bases. The DNA of the CDR3 is TGTGCCAGCAGTGAGGACAGGGGTTGGCGTGGCTACACCTTC. Protein product: CASSEDRGWRGYTF.

This clone has only one observation. V is TRBV4-2 and J is TRBJ1-2, with no clear D. CDR3 length: 13 residues. V shed 2 bases and J shed 8 bases, with 12 bases lying between them. The germline V gene encodes CDR1 LGHNA and CDR2 YNFKEQ. The CDR3 spells CASSQTQAEGYTF. Here the CDR3 DNA reads TGTGCCAGCAGCCAAACCCAGGCCGAGGGCTACACCTTC.

This chain links TRBV15 with TRBJ1-2, with 11 positions matching TRBD1. The J segment lost 2 bases and the V segment lost 1 base, leaving 3 bases of the junction unmatched. The CDR3 totals 16 residues. CDR1 is LNHNV, CDR2 YYDKDF, per germline (reference sequence). The CDR3 spells CATSRAGTGGNYGYTF. CDR3 bases: TGTGCCACCAGCAGAGCCGGGACAGGGGGGAACTATGGCTACACCTTC.

The J gene is TRBJ2-3, the V gene TRBV5-1; TRBD2 matches 15 bases. The CDR3 has 15 residues. Germline CDR1 reads SGHRS; CDR2 reads YFSETQ. J gave up 6 bases and V 2 bases, and 1 base lay outside the gene matches. CDR3 loop: CASSFGLAGGDTQYF. CDR3 nucleotide sequence: TGCGCCAGCAGCTTCGGACTAGCGGGAGGGGATACGCAGTATTTT.

CDR3 region: CASIQGTPTYEQYF. The CDR3, as DNA: TGTGCCAGCATCCAAGGGACACCTACCTACGAGCAGTACTTC. The V gene is TRBV9, the J gene TRBJ2-7; tentative D call: TRBD1 (6 bases). Germline V gives CDR1 SGDLS, CDR2 YYNGEE. V was clipped by 6 bases and J by 2 bases, with 15 bases between them. This CDR3 is built from 14 residues. The whole variable domain, filled in from reference TRBV9 and TRBJ2-7, reads DSGVTQTPKHLITATGQRVTLRCSPRSGDLSVYWYQQSLDQGLQFLIQYYNGEERAKGNILERFSAQQFPDLHSELNLSSLELGDSALYFCASIQGTPTYEQYFGPGTRLTVT.

The genes are TRBV5-1 and TRBJ1-2, with TRBD1 matching over 8 bases. V lost 0 bases to trimming and J lost 9 bases; unmatched junction nucleotides: 4. This CDR3 comprises 13 residues. The germline V gene has CDR1 SGHRS and CDR2 YFSETQ. CDR3 DNA: TGCGCCAGCAGCTTGGATGGACAGGGAAGCTACACCTTC. As protein: CASSLDGQGSYTF.

This clone showed up just once. V usage is TRBV19 and J usage is TRBJ2-1; TRBD1 agrees at 10 bases. The CDR3 is made up of 18 amino acids. Per the germline V gene, CDR1 is LNHDA and CDR2 is SQIVND (reference sequence). Trimming cost V 8 bases and J 0 bases; bases outside gene matches: 13. The CDR3 spells CASGADRGGFGSYNEQFF. CDR3 DNA sequence: TGTGCCAGTGGCGCGGACAGGGGGGGTTTTGGCTCCTACAATGAGCAGTTCTTC.

The chain couples TRBV7-2 to TRBJ2-3, with TRBD2 as a possible D gene (6 bases). V lost 8 bases and J 2 bases, leaving 14 bases between the germline ends. CDR1 and CDR2 (germline): SGHTA, FQGNSA. This CDR3 has 14 amino acids. The CDR3 region has the DNA TGTGCCAGCCGCCACCGGGACTTCACAGATACGCAGTATTTT. Translating gives CASRHRDFTDTQYF.

The rearrangement links TRBV2 to TRBJ2-2; D call uncertain. Per germline, CDR1 SNHLY and CDR2 FYNNEI. V gave up 4 bases and J gave up 2 bases, with 5 bases separating them. The CDR3 runs 13 residues. The CDR3 reads CASSVGNTGELFF. CDR3 sequence (DNA): TGTGCCAGCAGTGTGGGCAACACCGGGGAGCTGTTTTTT.